This T cell receptor (beta chain) derives from a study of T cell responses to AZD1222 COVID-19 vaccine (dated by TCRdb to the early 2020s). Some background on the complete study: Because spike-specific TCR depth and breadth did not differ between the two schedules, AZD1222 recipients who got a second dose at roughly 4 weeks were pooled with those who got a second dose at roughly 12 weeks. A total of 233 trial participants underwent TCR sequencing, of whom around 210 had received two doses of AZD1222 and 26 had received two doses of the MenACWY control vaccine. Enrollment into the trials was organized by age into subgroups of 18-55, 56-69 and 70-plus years, and those subgroups contained roughly 140, 27 and 60 TCR-sequenced participants, respectively.

The study at large found these results: The 56-69-year group was small, and its depth increase did not reach significance, likely because of low power. Because no day 14 peak-response samples were available, repertoires were characterized only after the peak T cell response. Participants were mostly white British, with more females than males. The authors suggested clonal diversity may have been underestimated. Conclusions about previously exposed vaccinees were limited because only six or seven AZD1222 recipients were SARS-CoV-2 seropositive at baseline. After two AZD1222 doses, both the breadth and the depth of spike-specific TCRs were significantly higher than at day 0 and than in MenACWY recipients. Vaccine-associated CD4 TCRs spanned the whole spike protein, with dominant responses in regions 160-218 and 743-854. Reportedly, close to half of the unique spike-specific TCRs recognized epitopes lying outside the regions that are mutated in the B.1.351 and B.1.1.7 variants.

Concerning this clone: Its antigen is currently not known. No quality values exist for individual bases; no much larger clone is one base distant.

Explained via the paper, the time point label denotes: baseline before first vaccination. The vaccinee samples were drawn from two UK trials, COV001 and COV002, one of which was a single-blind randomized controlled phase 2/3 trial testing AZD1222 (ChAdOx1 nCoV-19) in healthy adults. For TCRbeta chain sequencing, PBMC samples were collected from trial participants at day 0 and at day 28 after the second dose. The CDR3 regions of human TCRbeta chains were subjected to immunosequencing. The authors' analysis ran thus. TCRs in the repertoires were matched against a reference library of SARS-CoV-2-specific TCRs that had been generated with the MIRA antigen-specificity platform. Breadth was defined as the fraction of unique TCRs that were SARS-CoV-2-associated. Depth was defined as the fraction of total T cells that were SARS-CoV-2-associated. Using the MIRA data, each spike-specific TCR was assigned both to the spike region to which the TCR was reactive and to a CD4 or CD8 class. Log10-transformed breadth and depth values were compared by one-way ANOVA with Sidak's multiple comparisons tests. TCRdb retrieved this table from immuneACCESS and kept in-frame rearrangements only. Not all clones are present; in checked studies, unresolved V genes account for under half, and no reason is known for the remainder. The D gene and trimming were derived from the DNA, and the V and J assignments and clone size from that table. Counted in this sample were about 180,000 clones; 75% to 95% of them appeared once. The ten largest clones add up to approximately 3% of the sample.

The starting material was peripheral blood, obtained on day 0 of AZD1222 vaccination. The source is an adult in good health.

CDR3 loop: CASSWGRPSGNTIYF. At the DNA level, the sequence is TGTGCCAGCTCATGGGGACGCCCCTCTGGAAACACCATATATTTT. This chain joins TRBV18 to TRBJ1-3; a tentative D match to TRBD1 spans 5 bases. The CDR3 spans 15 residues, from the cysteine through the phenylalanine. CDR3 DNA only is kept here, 45 bases in frame from base 1. Trimming removed 5 bases from V and 0 bases from J, leaving 11 bases between the germline ends. The germline V gene specifies KGHSH as CDR1 and LQKENI as CDR2. The reference TRBV18 and TRBJ1-3 proteins fill in what lies around the CDR3, so the full variable domain reads NAGVMQNPRHLVRRRGQEARLRCSPMKGHSHVYWYRQLPEEGLKFMVYLQKENIIDESGMPKERFSAEFPKEGPSILRIQQVVRGDSAAYFCASSWGRPSGNTIYFGEGSWLTVV.